Listed here is a single T cell receptor (beta chain). Its antigen is as yet unknown. TCRdb reprocessed the 5' RACE reads and reports one entry per CDR3 protein, with no DNA. The sample yields approximately 420,000 distinct CDR3 sequences, of which the top ten take up about 10%. These data are taken from a study of T cells expressing NK-cell markers. As for the study in general: Obtained from sorted CD3+CD56+NKG2C+, CD3+CD56+NKG2C- and CD3+CD56-NKG2C+ T cells were the TCR beta repertoires. Whole-study findings and limits: The study did not resolve the HCMV specificity of expanded NKG2C+ T cell clones.

CDR1 and CDR2 from the germline V gene are GTSNPN and SVGIG (reference sequence). The CDR3 consists of 13 residues. V gene TRBV30 combines with J gene TRBJ2-7. The sequence was collected from a woman aged 45-59 years in good health. The sequencing sample was made of blood T cells: a sorted CD56 or NKG2C T cell subset, CD4+ or CD8+ T cells, or bulk PBMC T cells (not recorded which). CDR3 loop: CAWRVGSTYEQYF.